This is a list of T cell receptor beta chains from one sample in a study of blood T cell repertoires in COVID-19. Data came from immunoSEQ multiplex PCR; TCRdb stores just in-frame clones and leaves some out. The table includes some 350,000 clones, approximately 87% detected once. The material sequenced was peripheral blood. The receptors stem from a woman in her forties or fifties with COVID-19, enrolled during active disease. CDR3s include the opening cysteine and the closing phenylalanine or tryptophan. D genes are given only for firm matches. Expanded clones are given a class, and other clones once, few, many or no size at all.

cdr3_length d_call clone_size j_call v_call cdr3_nt cdr3_aa
15 NA NA TRBJ1-2 TRBV21-1 TGTGCCAGCAGCAAAGGGGTCAGTGACTTCTATGGCTACACCTTC CASSKGVSDFYGYTF
14 TRBD1 NA TRBJ2-7 TRBV19 TGTGCCAGTAGTACTGGACAGGCCCCCGTCGAGCAGTACTTC CASSTGQAPVEQYF
13 NA NA TRBJ1-1 TRBV18 TGTGCCAGCTCACTAGACAGGACCTCGGGAGCTTTCTTT CASSLDRTSGAFF
15 TRBD2 many TRBJ2-7 TRBV6-5 TGTGCCAGCGTACCCGGACTAGTAAGCTCCTACGAGCAGTACTTC CASVPGLVSSYEQYF
15 TRBD1 NA TRBJ2-5 TRBV5-6 TGTGCCAGCAGCTCCCGGGACAGGGGAGGAGAGACCCAGTACTTC CASSSRDRGGETQYF
16 NA NA TRBJ2-5 TRBV11-3 TGTGCCAGCAGCTTTGGGGTAGCGGCCCTCCAAGAGACCCAGTACTTC CASSFGVAALQETQYF
13 NA NA TRBJ2-4 TRBV29-1 TGCAGCGTTGAAAAAGAGGTCAAAAACATTCAGTACTTC CSVEKEVKNIQYF
14 NA NA TRBJ1-3 TRBV27 TGTGCCAGCAGTCCACAGGGATACGGAAACACCATATATTTT CASSPQGYGNTIYF
16 TRBD1 NA TRBJ1-5 TRBV7-9 TGTGCCAGCAGCTTAGGGGGACAGGGAGGCAATCAGCCCCAGCATTTT CASSLGGQGGNQPQHF
14 NA many TRBJ2-2 TRBV29-1 TGCAGCGTTGCCGCGGGGGCGCGGGCCGGGGAGCTGTTTTTT CSVAAGARAGELFF
16 NA NA TRBJ2-2 TRBV12-5 TGTGCTAGTGGTTTGGTCAGGTACGGGAACACCGGGGAGCTGTTTTTT CASGLVRYGNTGELFF
16 NA few TRBJ1-2 TRBV27 TGTGCCAGCAGTTCCACCTGGACCAGGAGGGACTATGGCTACACCTTC CASSSTWTRRDYGYTF
15 NA once TRBJ2-4 TRBV6-2/TRBV6-3 TGTGCCAGCAGTTCGGTAGGACAGCCCAAAAACATTCAGTACTTC CASSSVGQPKNIQYF
14 NA NA TRBJ1-5 TRBV3-1/TRBV3-2 TGTGCCAGCAGCCAAGATACGACGGGTCAGCCCCAGCATTTT CASSQDTTGQPQHF
17 TRBD2 once TRBJ2-1 TRBV7-8 TGTGCCAGCAGCTTAGGTCGGGCGGGAGGCCCCTACAATGAGCAGTTCTTC CASSLGRAGGPYNEQFF
16 TRBD1 once TRBJ1-1 TRBV7-9 TGTGCCAGCAGCCCGGGACAGGGCACTACGCACACTGAAGCTTTCTTT CASSPGQGTTHTEAFF
14 NA NA TRBJ2-5 TRBV30 TGTGCCTGGAGTTTTTCGTCGAGGTTCGAGACCCAGTACTTC CAWSFSSRFETQYF
14 NA NA TRBJ1-4 TRBV6-6 TGTGCCAGCACACAGGGTCGCCAAAATGAAAAACTGTTTTTT CASTQGRQNEKLFF
14 TRBD1 NA TRBJ1-2 TRBV27 TGTGCCACCGCCTCGGGACAGGTGACGGGCGGCTACACCTTC CATASGQVTGGYTF
13 NA NA TRBJ1-5 TRBV6-2/TRBV6-3 TGTGCCAGCAGTATTACAGGTGATGCGCCCCAGCATTTT CASSITGDAPQHF
15 TRBD1 NA TRBJ2-1 TRBV6-5 TGTGCCAGCAACCGGGACAGGGGCTCCTACAATGAGCAGTTCTTC CASNRDRGSYNEQFF
13 NA NA TRBJ1-2 TRBV3-1/TRBV3-2 TGTGCCAGCAGCCAAGGGGCAGGAAATGGCTACACCTTC CASSQGAGNGYTF
12 NA NA TRBJ2-5 TRBV6-5 TGTGCCAGCAGTCAGACTCAAGAGACCCAGTACTTC CASSQTQETQYF
15 NA few TRBJ1-5 TRBV11-3 TGTGCCAGCAGCTTAGGAATGGGGCCTAATCAGCCCCAGCATTTT CASSLGMGPNQPQHF
14 TRBD1 NA TRBJ2-1 TRBV27 TGTGCCAGCAGTCCTGGGACAGCCTACAATGAGCAGTTCTTC CASSPGTAYNEQFF